The 2 T cell receptor beta chains presented below share a single source sample, sequenced in a study of breast tumors, draining lymph nodes, adjacent tissues. The lymph nodes were axillary draining lymph nodes from breast cancer patients. Each CDR3 protein is one row after TCRdb ran MiXCR on the multiplex PCR reads. Among 150,000 or so distinct CDR3 sequences, 33% were seen once, and the ten largest hold about 3.7%. Material for sequencing was axillary lymph node tissue. The origin of the receptors is a female donor with breast cancer. Some clones in this sample may be carry-over from other donors' samples.

This clonotype was recorded at least ten times. The V gene is TRBV2, the J gene TRBJ2-6, with D possibly being TRBD1 or TRBD2 (5 bases each). The CDR3 is made up of 14 amino acids. V lost 8 bases and J 2 bases, leaving 10 bases between the germline ends. Germline loops: CDR1 SNHLY, CDR2 FYNNEI. CDR3 DNA: TGTGCCAGCGGAGGACATGCTGGGGCCAACGTCCTGACTTTC. Its translation is CASGGHAGANVLTF.

To note about this clonotype: This CDR3 is missing its conserved last phenylalanine or tryptophan, likely due to a read error. It is unclear where the CDR3 begins or ends on the DNA, so no DNA is shown, and the CDR3 is as TCRdb lists it. V is TRBV20-1 and J is TRBJ1-6. Germline CDR1 reads DFQATT; CDR2 reads SNEGSKA (reference sequence). The CDR3 sequence runs 11 residues, both termini included. CDR3 loop: CSAFDQVALPL.